One and the same sample provided the 27 T cell receptor beta chains below, sequenced in a study of blood T cell repertoires in COVID-19. Libraries were prepared by immunoSEQ multiplex PCR; TCRdb keeps only in-frame clonotypes and omits some of them. This repertoire shows 250,000 to 350,000 clones, around 91% found once; its top ten account for less than 2%. Sequencing was done on a sample of PBMCs or T cells enriched from blood (not recorded which). The receptor source for this set is a woman aged 18-29 years with acute COVID-19.

The chain links TRBV19 to TRBJ2-1; maybe TRBD1 (6 bases). Germline values: CDR1 LNHDA, CDR2 SQIVND (reference sequence). The CDR3 consists of 15 residues. With 4 bases removed from V and 3 bases from J, the gap between germline ends came to 13 bases. This CDR3 is CASSTVSGVYNEQFF. The CDR3 nucleotides read TGTGCCAGTAGTACGGTATCAGGGGTCTACAATGAGCAGTTCTTC.

The chain is built from TRBV7-2 and TRBJ2-3; TRBD2 matches at 7 bases. There are 15 residues in the CDR3. The germline V gene encodes CDR1 SGHTA and CDR2 FQGNSA. V shed 1 base, J shed 5 bases, and the junction held 6 bases outside the gene matches. The chain's CDR3 is CASSLEGLAVDTQYF. The CDR3 DNA is TGTGCCAGCAGCTTAGAAGGGCTAGCGGTAGATACGCAGTATTTT.

J is TRBJ2-7 and V is TRBV2; D is unclear. This CDR3 has 13 residues. The germline V and J ends were trimmed by 3 bases and 6 bases, with 12 bases remaining between them. CDR1 is SNHLY, CDR2 FYNNEI, per germline. The CDR3 sequence is CASSDLAAVEQYF. CDR3 bases: TGTGCCAGCAGTGACTTGGCGGCAGTCGAGCAGTACTTC.

The chain employs TRBV28 and TRBJ2-1; 7 nucleotides line up with TRBD1. Germline assignment: CDR1 MDHEN and CDR2 SYDVKM. There are 16 residues in the CDR3. V lost 5 bases, J lost 4 bases, and 11 bases stayed unmatched. CDR3 sequence reads: CASSPPSAGGYNEQFF. The CDR3 DNA follows: TGTGCCAGCAGTCCCCCCTCAGCAGGGGGATACAATGAGCAGTTCTTC.

This clone occurred a few times. The gene calls are TRBV20-1 and TRBJ2-5; D may be TRBD2 (6 bases). This CDR3 contains 11 residues. Germline V gives CDR1 DFQATT, CDR2 SNEGSKA (reference sequence). Trimming shortened V by 3 bases and J by 4 bases, and 6 bases separated the two germline ends. The CDR3 reads CSARRGETQYF. CDR3 bases: TGCAGTGCTAGGCGGGGAGAGACCCAGTACTTC.

V gene TRBV4-1 combines with J gene TRBJ2-1; D perhaps matches TRBD2 (6 bases). The CDR3 runs 16 residues. V shed 3 bases and J shed 4 bases, with 16 bases lying between them. The germline gives CDR1 MGHRA, CDR2 YSYEKL. The CDR3 is CASSQPGLKRYNEQFF. The CDR3 region has the DNA TGCGCCAGCAGCCAGCCGGGACTCAAACGGTACAATGAGCAGTTCTTC.

This chain uses TRBV21-1 with TRBJ2-7; the table's D gene call, TRBD2, was not cross checked with the DNA. TRBV21-1 is a known pseudogene. The CDR3 contains 16 residues. The CDR3 sequence: CASRWGGPGEFTEQYF. CDR3 coding DNA: TGTGCCAGCAGGTGGGGGGGACCCGGGGAGTTTACGGAGCAGTACTTC.

The chain recombines TRBV19 with TRBJ2-7; 8 nucleotides match TRBD2. CDR1 is LNHDA, CDR2 SQIVND, per germline (reference sequence). V lost 8 bases to trimming and J lost 3 bases; unmatched junction nucleotides: 9. This CDR3 is built from 14 residues. CDR3 DNA sequence: TGTGCCAGTGGCGTCGGGACTAGTGGCTACGAGCAGTACTTC. Its translation is CASGVGTSGYEQYF. Together with reference TRBV19 and TRBJ2-7, the CDR3 gives the full variable domain: DGGITQSPKYLFRKEGQNVTLSCEQNLNHDAMYWYRQDPGQGLRLIYYSQIVNDFQKGDIAEGYSVSREKKESFPLTVTSAQKNPTAFYLCASGVGTSGYEQYFGPGTRLTVT.

The chain has TRBV28 and TRBJ1-5; tentative D call: TRBD1 (5 bases). The V gene lost 2 bases and the J gene lost 1 base, with 33 bases spanning the gap. Looked up from germline, CDR1 is MDHEN and CDR2 is SYDVKM. The CDR3 totals 23 residues. This CDR3 reads CASSLSNEPVNNGGVGSNQPQHF. As DNA, the CDR3 is TGTGCCAGCAGTTTAAGTAATGAACCGGTAAATAATGGGGGGGTAGGGAGCAATCAGCCCCAGCATTTT.

This chain connects TRBV15 to TRBJ2-2, with 7 bases matching TRBD2. This CDR3 is 14 amino acids long. Trimming cost V 3 bases and J 4 bases; bases outside gene matches: 2. Per germline, CDR1 LNHNV and CDR2 YYDKDF (reference sequence). The CDR3 coding sequence is TGTGCCACCAGCAGCGGGGGGACCACCGGGGAGCTGTTTTTT. It encodes CATSSGGTTGELFF. The full variable domain, rest sourced from reference TRBV15 and TRBJ2-2, is DAMVIQNPRYQVTQFGKPVTLSCSQTLNHNVMYWYQQKSSQAPKLLFHYYDKDFNNEADTPDNFQSRRPNTSFCFLDIRSPGLGDTAMYLCATSSGGTTGELFFGEGSRLTVL.

The chain couples TRBV6-1 to TRBJ1-4; D gene unclear. The CDR3 contains 15 residues. Germline CDR1 is MNHNS and CDR2 is SASEGT. V was pared by 3 bases and J by 9 bases, with 17 bases between. CDR3: CASSDLEAQRKKLFF. CDR3 DNA sequence: TGTGCCAGCAGTGATTTAGAGGCGCAACGGAAAAAACTGTTTTTT.

This rearrangement joins TRBV14 to TRBJ2-7; a possible D gene is TRBD2 (6 bases). Between the trimmed V and J ends, which lost 0 bases and 4 bases, there was a span of 7 bases. Germline V gene sequence: CDR1 SGHDN, CDR2 FVKESK. This CDR3 is 13 amino acids long. CDR3 region: CASSQDRGYEQYF. Here the CDR3 DNA reads TGTGCCAGCAGCCAAGATCGGGGGTACGAGCAGTACTTC. Based on the CDR3 plus reference TRBV14 and TRBJ2-7, the full variable domain is EAGVTQFPSHSVIEKGQTVTLRCDPISGHDNLYWYRRVMGKEIKFLLHFVKESKQDESGMPNNRFLAERTGGTYSTLKVQPAELEDSGVYFCASSQDRGYEQYFGPGTRLTVT.

The chain links TRBV24-1 to TRBJ2-3; TRBD2 agrees at 13 bases. V lost 7 bases and J lost 6; bases outside the gene matches: 12. CDR1 and CDR2 (germline): KGHDR, SFDVKD. The CDR3 runs to 17 residues. The CDR3 DNA is TGTGCCACCAGCCAACTAGCGGGAGGGCCATTAGCCGATACGCAGTATTTT. It encodes CATSQLAGGPLADTQYF.

Turning to this clone: The sample has other DNA sequences that encode this CDR3 too. The chain has TRBV5-4 and TRBJ1-5; 7 bases fit TRBD1. V gave up 0 bases and J gave up 4 bases; unmatched junction bases: 4. The CDR3 has 15 amino acids. Germline CDR1 is SGHNT and CDR2 is YYREEE (reference sequence). This chain's CDR3 is CASSLAPGGNQPQHF. The CDR3 DNA reads TGTGCCAGCAGCTTGGCCCCAGGGGGGAATCAGCCCCAGCATTTT.

The rearrangement joins TRBV30 to TRBJ1-1; no firm D call. The V end lost 7 bases, the J end lost 5 bases, and 17 bases lay between the germline ends. CDR3 length: 13 amino acids. CDR1 is GTSNPN, CDR2 SVGIG, per germline (reference sequence). Written as DNA, the CDR3 is TGTGCCTTAACGCCCGGAGGGTGGACTGAAGCTTTCTTT. This codes for CALTPGGWTEAFF.

The chain has TRBV9 and TRBJ1-3; a weak D match, TRBD1 (5 bases). The CDR3 has 17 residues. V was trimmed by 0 bases and J by 1 base, leaving 14 bases between them. CDR1 is SGDLS and CDR2 is YYNGEE in the germline V gene. CDR3 DNA sequence: TGTGCCAGCAGCGTAGGTGGGAGCCGGGGGTCTGGAAACACCATATATTTT. Protein product: CASSVGGSRGSGNTIYF.

A word on this clone: Other nucleotide sequences from this sample produce the same CDR3. The V call is TRBV19, the J call TRBJ1-5, with 8 bases matching TRBD1. Germline V gene sequence: CDR1 LNHDA, CDR2 SQIVND (reference sequence). The CDR3 is made up of 15 amino acids. Trimming removed 4 bases from V and 2 bases from J; junction bases left unmatched: 4. In nucleotides, the CDR3 is TGTGCCAGTAGTAGGGGGACAGGCGGCAATCAGCCCCAGCATTTT. It codes for CASSRGTGGNQPQHF.

V and J are TRBV7-2 and TRBJ2-2; 9 bases map to TRBD2. The germline V gene encodes CDR1 SGHTA and CDR2 FQGNSA. This CDR3 region has 18 residues. Germline trimming cut 3 bases from V and 1 base from J; bases unmatched to any gene: 9. The CDR3 protein is CASSFAGGRSGNTGELFF. Written as DNA, the CDR3 is TGTGCCAGCAGCTTCGCGGGAGGGCGGTCCGGGAACACCGGGGAGCTGTTTTTT.

This clone was recorded only once. This chain links TRBV11-2 with TRBJ1-1, with D tentatively TRBD1 (6 bases). There are 15 residues in the CDR3. V was trimmed by 0 bases and J by 10 bases, leaving 18 bases between them. Germline V gene sequence: CDR1 SGHAT, CDR2 FQNNGV. DNA of the CDR3: TGTGCCAGCAGCTTAGATCACGGGGGGCGAATGGTAGCTTTCTTT. As protein: CASSLDHGGRMVAFF.

This clone was detected once. This chain joins TRBV28 and TRBJ1-5; possibly TRBD1 for D (5 bases). The CDR3 sequence is 13 residues long. V lost 1 base, J lost 9 bases, and 10 bases lay in between. Per the germline V gene, CDR1 is MDHEN and CDR2 is SYDVKM. CDR3 amino acids: CASSLFGGGPQHF. The CDR3 region has the DNA TGTGCCAGCAGTTTATTTGGGGGAGGGCCCCAGCATTTT.

Only a few counts were recorded for this clone. This CDR3 reads CASSFLQGHEQYF. The CDR3 bases are TGTGCCAGCAGCTTTTTACAGGGCCACGAGCAGTACTTC. The chain is built from TRBV7-9 and TRBJ2-7; weak D call: TRBD1 (6 bases). Germline loops: CDR1 SEHNR, CDR2 FQNEAQ (reference sequence). V dropped 3 bases and J dropped 5 bases, with 11 bases sitting between them. CDR3 length: 13 residues. The full variable domain, rest sourced from reference TRBV7-9 and TRBJ2-7, is DTGVSQNPRHKITKRGQNVTFRCDPISEHNRLYWYRQTLGQGPEFLTYFQNEAQLEKSRLLSDRFSAERPKGSFSTLEIQRTEQGDSAMYLCASSFLQGHEQYFGPGTRLTVT.

V usage is TRBV7-2 and J usage is TRBJ2-1; 7 bases are shared with TRBD1. The length of the CDR3 is 13 residues. Trimming at V came to 2 bases and at J to 8 bases, leaving 3 bases not matched to a gene. Looked up from germline, CDR1 is SGHTA and CDR2 is FQGNSA. CDR3 coding DNA: TGTGCCAGCAGCTTAACAGGGGATTATGAGCAGTTCTTC. This codes for CASSLTGDYEQFF.

V is TRBV5-1 and J is TRBJ2-7; 8 bases agree with TRBD1. The CDR3 extends over 15 amino acids. CDR1 is SGHRS and CDR2 is YFSETQ in the germline V gene. V shed 3 bases, J shed 2 bases, and the junction held 7 bases outside the gene matches. CDR3 nucleotides: TGCGCCAGCAGCTCGACAGGGGCCCCAACCTACGAGCAGTACTTC. This codes for CASSSTGAPTYEQYF.

The chain is built from TRBV6-5 and TRBJ1-5; 9 bases map to TRBD1. The CDR3 length is 14 residues. V dropped 6 bases and J dropped 6; count of bases not matched to a gene: 6. Germline loops: CDR1 MNHEY, CDR2 SVGAGI. DNA of the CDR3: TGTGCCAGCAGACCCGGGACAGGGACTCAGCCCCAGCATTTT. This sequence encodes CASRPGTGTQPQHF.

This clone was detected once. The chain recombines TRBV11-2 with TRBJ1-2; 7 positions match TRBD1. The CDR3 length is 14 residues. Germline-derived CDR1 and CDR2 are SGHAT and FQNNGV. Unmatched junction bases numbered 5, after V lost 2 bases and J lost 5 bases. CDR3 nucleotides: TGTGCCAGCAGCTTAAACAGGGGAGAGTATGGCTACACCTTC. This encodes CASSLNRGEYGYTF.

The chain combines TRBV4-1 with TRBJ1-2, with D maybe TRBD1 (5 bases). Germline V gene lookup returns CDR1 MGHRA and CDR2 YSYEKL. This CDR3 is built from 20 residues. The V and J ends lost 1 base and 4 bases respectively, with 28 bases between them. The DNA for the CDR3 is TGCGCCAGCAGCCAAGTCCCCCCCCACAACCCAGGGAGGAGAATCTATGGCTACACCTTC. Translating gives CASSQVPPHNPGRRIYGYTF.

The gene calls are TRBV28 and TRBJ2-7; TRBD2 matches 9 bases. In germline, CDR1 is MDHEN, CDR2 SYDVKM. The CDR3 sequence is 15 residues long. J was trimmed by 0 bases and V by 4 bases; bases with no gene match: 4. For the CDR3, the DNA is TGTGCCAGCAGTTCTGCGGGAGGGATCTCCTACGAGCAGTACTTC. This encodes CASSSAGGISYEQYF. Full variable domain (remainder filled in from reference TRBV28 and TRBJ2-7): DVKVTQSSRYLVKRTGEKVFLECVQDMDHENMFWYRQDPGLGLRLIYFSYDVKMKEKGDIPEGYSVSREKKERFSLILESASTNQTSMYLCASSSAGGISYEQYFGPGTRLTVT.